This T cell receptor beta chain was obtained from a study of T cell repertoires in cytomegalovirus infection. Background on the study: Carrying CMV and the relevant HLA type showed in public TCR beta signatures.

Broader study findings: Ex vivo, HLA-C-restricted CMV-specific TCR beta clonotypes prevailed over the rest of the response.

On this clonotype itself: What it recognizes is unknown.

One entry per CDR3 protein results from TCRdb running MiXCR on the reads. The profile shows about 180,000 distinct CDR3 sequences, 13% to 15% of them singletons. The receptor was derived from a human donor in good health (CMV status not recorded). Some clones in this sample may be carry-over from other donors' samples. Material for sequencing was PBMCs.

The DNA of the CDR3 is TGTGCCAGCAGCTTCGGACAGCCGTCCGGTGCGGCCAAAAACATTCAGTACTTC. Amino acids: CASSFGQPSGAAKNIQYF. The rearrangement uses TRBV5-6 and TRBJ2-4; D is perhaps TRBD1 (6 bases). The germline V gene encodes CDR1 SGHDT and CDR2 YYEEEE. The CDR3 consists of 18 residues. V lost 2 bases, J lost 1 base, and 19 bases lay in between.